Given below is one T cell receptor (beta chain) in context. This sample is part of a study of blood T cell repertoires in COVID-19. At the level of the study: Sites in the United States, Italy and Spain provided acute and convalescent COVID-19 samples.

Germline loops: CDR1 SGDLS, CDR2 YYNGEE. V lost 4 bases and J 5 bases, leaving 22 bases between the germline ends. The CDR3 spans 16 residues. Those who participated ranged in age from roughly 18 to 90 years and resided in 20 to 25 US areas. Here immunoSEQ multiplex PCR was the method, and the copy in TCRdb shows in-frame clones only, minus some. The sample has 350,000 to 400,000 clones; around 92% are singletons. The chain couples TRBV9 to TRBJ2-7; perhaps TRBD1 as D (6 bases). Source material: PBMCs or T cells enriched from blood (not recorded which). This clonotype originated in a woman aged 25 to 45 who had recovered from COVID-19. CDR3 in amino acids: CASSPTRAIRGHEQYF. Here the CDR3 DNA reads TGTGCCAGCAGCCCCACCCGGGCCATCAGGGGCCACGAGCAGTACTTC.